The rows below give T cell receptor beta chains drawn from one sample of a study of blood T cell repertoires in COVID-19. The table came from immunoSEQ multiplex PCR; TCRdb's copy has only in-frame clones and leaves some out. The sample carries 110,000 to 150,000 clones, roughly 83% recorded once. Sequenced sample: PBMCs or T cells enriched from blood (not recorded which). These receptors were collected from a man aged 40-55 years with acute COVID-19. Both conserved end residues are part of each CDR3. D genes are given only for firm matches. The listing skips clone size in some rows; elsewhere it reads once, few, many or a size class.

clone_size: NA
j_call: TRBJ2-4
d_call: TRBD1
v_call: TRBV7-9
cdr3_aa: CASSLSGQGHIQYF
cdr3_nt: TGTGCCAGCAGCTTATCGGGACAGGGGCACATTCAGTACTTC

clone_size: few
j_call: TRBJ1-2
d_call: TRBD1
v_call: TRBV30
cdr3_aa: CAWSVFRTGYGYTF
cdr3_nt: TGTGCCTGGAGTGTCTTCAGGACAGGGTATGGCTACACCTTC

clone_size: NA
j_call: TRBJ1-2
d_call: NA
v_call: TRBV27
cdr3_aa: CASSYSSQDGGYTF
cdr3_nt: TGTGCCAGCAGTTACTCATCCCAGGATGGTGGCTACACCTTC

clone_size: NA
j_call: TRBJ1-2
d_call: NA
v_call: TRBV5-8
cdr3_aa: CASSKRLLLVYGYTF
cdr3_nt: TGTGCCAGCAGCAAACGCCTATTGCTGGTCTATGGCTACACCTTC

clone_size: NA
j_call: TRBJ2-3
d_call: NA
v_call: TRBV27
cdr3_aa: CASSLVRDRTDTQYF
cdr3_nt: TGTGCCAGCAGTTTAGTCAGGGATAGGACAGATACGCAGTATTTT

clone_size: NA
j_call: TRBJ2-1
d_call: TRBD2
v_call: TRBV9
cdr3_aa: CASSVDGLAGGLGYGNEQFF
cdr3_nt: TGTGCCAGCAGCGTAGATGGACTAGCGGGAGGTCTGGGCTATGGGAATGAGCAGTTCTTC

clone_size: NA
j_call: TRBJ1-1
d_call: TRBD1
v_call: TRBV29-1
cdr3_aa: CSVDRGFSEAFF
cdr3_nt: TGCAGCGTGGACAGGGGGTTCTCTGAAGCTTTCTTT

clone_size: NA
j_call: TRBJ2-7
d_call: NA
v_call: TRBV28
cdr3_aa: CASSLLAGRSEQYF
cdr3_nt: TGTGCCAGCAGTTTATTGGCAGGGAGGAGCGAGCAGTACTTC

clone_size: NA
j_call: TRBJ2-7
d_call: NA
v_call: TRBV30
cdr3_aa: CAWSVSFQVGQYF
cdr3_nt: TGTGCCTGGAGTGTATCCTTTCAAGTCGGGCAGTACTTC

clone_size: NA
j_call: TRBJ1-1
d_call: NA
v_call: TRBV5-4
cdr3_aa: CASSLEAAANTEAFF
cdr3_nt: TGTGCCAGCAGCTTGGAGGCGGCAGCGAACACTGAAGCTTTCTTT

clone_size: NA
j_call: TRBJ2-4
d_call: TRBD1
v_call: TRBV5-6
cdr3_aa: CASSFLQGAFVKNIQYF
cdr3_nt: TGTGCCAGCAGCTTTCTTCAGGGGGCGTTCGTCAAAAACATTCAGTACTTC

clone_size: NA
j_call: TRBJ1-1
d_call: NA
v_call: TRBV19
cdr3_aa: CASSISVTEAFF
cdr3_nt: TGTGCCAGTAGTATAAGCGTCACTGAAGCTTTCTTT

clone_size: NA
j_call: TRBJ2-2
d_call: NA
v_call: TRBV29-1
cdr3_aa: CSVVLASGELFF
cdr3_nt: TGCAGCGTAGTTCTAGCATCCGGGGAGCTGTTTTTT

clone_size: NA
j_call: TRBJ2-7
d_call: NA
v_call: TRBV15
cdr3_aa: CATSRARGSYEQYF
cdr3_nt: TGTGCCACCAGCAGAGCCAGGGGCTCCTACGAGCAGTACTTC

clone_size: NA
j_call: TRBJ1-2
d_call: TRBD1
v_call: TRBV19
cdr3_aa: CASSQTGTGNYGYTF
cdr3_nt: TGTGCCAGTAGCCAAACCGGGACAGGAAACTATGGCTACACCTTC

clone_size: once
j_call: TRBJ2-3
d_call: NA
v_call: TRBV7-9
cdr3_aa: CASSITDTQYF
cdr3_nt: TGTGCCAGCAGTATTACAGATACGCAGTATTTT

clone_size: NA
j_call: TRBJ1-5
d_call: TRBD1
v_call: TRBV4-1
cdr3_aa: CASSQRGGGLNQPQHF
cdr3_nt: TGCGCCAGCAGCCAAAGAGGAGGGGGCCTCAATCAGCCCCAGCATTTT

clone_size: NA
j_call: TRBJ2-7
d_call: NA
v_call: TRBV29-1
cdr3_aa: CSVEDREYEQYF
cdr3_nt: TGCAGCGTTGAAGACAGGGAATACGAGCAGTACTTC

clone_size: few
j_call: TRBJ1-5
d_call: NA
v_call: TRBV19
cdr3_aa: CASSMSPGDQPQHF
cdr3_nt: TGTGCCAGTAGTATGAGCCCCGGGGATCAGCCCCAGCATTTT

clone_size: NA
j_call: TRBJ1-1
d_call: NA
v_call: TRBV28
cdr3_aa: CASSPSGREAFF
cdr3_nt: TGTGCCAGCAGTCCCTCAGGGCGTGAAGCTTTCTTT

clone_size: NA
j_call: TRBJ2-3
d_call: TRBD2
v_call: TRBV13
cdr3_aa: CASSGGSRDTQYF
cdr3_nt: TGTGCCAGCAGCGGCGGGAGCAGGGATACGCAGTATTTT

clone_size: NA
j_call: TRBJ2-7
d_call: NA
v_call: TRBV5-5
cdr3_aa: CASSLLTWENYEQYF
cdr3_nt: TGTGCCAGCAGCCTGTTAACGTGGGAGAACTACGAGCAGTACTTC

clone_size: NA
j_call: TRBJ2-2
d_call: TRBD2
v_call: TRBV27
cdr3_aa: CASSPYRVAGGGELFF
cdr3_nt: TGTGCCAGCAGTCCCTATAGGGTAGCGGGGGGCGGGGAGCTGTTTTTT

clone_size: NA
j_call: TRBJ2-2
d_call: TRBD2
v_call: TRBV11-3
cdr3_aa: CASSSNRGAGELFF
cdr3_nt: TGTGCCAGCAGCTCGAACCGGGGGGCCGGGGAGCTGTTTTTT

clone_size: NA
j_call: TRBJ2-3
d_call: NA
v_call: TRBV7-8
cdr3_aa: CASSLLGAVKNTQYF
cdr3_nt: TGTGCCAGCAGCTTGCTGGGGGCCGTTAAGAATACGCAGTATTTT

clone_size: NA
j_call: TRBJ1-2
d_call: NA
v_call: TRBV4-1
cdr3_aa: CASSPLGGAYGYTF
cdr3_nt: TGCGCCAGCAGCCCCCTAGGGGGGGCTTATGGCTACACCTTC

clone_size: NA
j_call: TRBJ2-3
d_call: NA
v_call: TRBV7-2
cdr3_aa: CASSLGSGDTQYF
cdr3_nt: TGTGCCAGCAGCTTAGGGTCAGGGGATACGCAGTATTTT

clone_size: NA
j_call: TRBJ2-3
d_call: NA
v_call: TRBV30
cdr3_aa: CAWSGGPSSTDTQYF
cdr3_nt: TGTGCCTGGAGCGGGGGACCCTCTAGCACAGATACGCAGTATTTT

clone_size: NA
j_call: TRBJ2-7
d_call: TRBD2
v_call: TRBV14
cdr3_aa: CASSHPGLGLEQYF
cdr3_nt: TGTGCCAGCAGCCATCCGGGACTAGGCCTCGAGCAGTACTTC

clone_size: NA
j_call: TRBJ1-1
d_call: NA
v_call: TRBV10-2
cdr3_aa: CASSPPAGEIEAFF
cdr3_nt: TGCGCCAGCAGTCCCCCGGCGGGGGAAATTGAAGCTTTCTTT

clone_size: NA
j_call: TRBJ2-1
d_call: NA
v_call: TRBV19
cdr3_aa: CASSRDWLGGEQFF
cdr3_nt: TGTGCCAGTAGCCGGGACTGGCTAGGAGGGGAGCAGTTCTTC

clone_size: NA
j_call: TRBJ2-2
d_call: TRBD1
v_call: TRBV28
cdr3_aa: CATLTGENTGELFF
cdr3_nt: TGTGCCACCCTAACAGGGGAGAACACCGGGGAGCTGTTTTTT

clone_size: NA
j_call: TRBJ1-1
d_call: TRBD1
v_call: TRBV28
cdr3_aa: CASSLTGPVTEAFF
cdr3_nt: TGTGCCAGCAGTTTGACAGGGCCAGTCACTGAAGCTTTCTTT

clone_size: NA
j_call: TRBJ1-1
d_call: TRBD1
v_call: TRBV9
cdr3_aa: CASSDGQANTEAFF
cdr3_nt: TGTGCCAGCAGCGATGGACAGGCGAACACTGAAGCTTTCTTT

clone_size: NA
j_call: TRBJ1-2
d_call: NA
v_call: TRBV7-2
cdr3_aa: CASSLATGRRYGYTF
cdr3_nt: TGTGCCAGCAGCTTGGCCACAGGGAGACGATATGGCTACACCTTC

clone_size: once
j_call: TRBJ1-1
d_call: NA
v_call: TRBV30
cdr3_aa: CAWSPRGDGNTEAFF
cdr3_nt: TGTGCCTGGAGCCCCCGGGGGGACGGGAACACTGAAGCTTTCTTT

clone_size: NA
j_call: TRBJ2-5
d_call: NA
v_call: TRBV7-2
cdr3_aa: CASSRAGEETQYF
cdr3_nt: TGTGCCAGCAGCCGGGCGGGCGAAGAGACCCAGTACTTC

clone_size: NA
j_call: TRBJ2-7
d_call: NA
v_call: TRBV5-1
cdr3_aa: CASSLDWADDEQYF
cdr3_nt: TGCGCCAGCAGCTTGGACTGGGCCGACGACGAGCAGTACTTC

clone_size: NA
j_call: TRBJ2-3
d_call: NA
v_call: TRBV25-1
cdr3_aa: CASSDGRGPITDTQYF
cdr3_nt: TGTGCCAGCAGTGATGGGCGGGGCCCCATCACAGATACGCAGTATTTT

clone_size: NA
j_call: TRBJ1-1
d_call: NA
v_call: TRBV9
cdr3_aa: CASSPGGTSGAEAFF
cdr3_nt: TGTGCCAGCAGCCCGGGGGGGACGTCAGGCGCTGAAGCTTTCTTT

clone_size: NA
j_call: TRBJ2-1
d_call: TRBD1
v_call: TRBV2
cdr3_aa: CASKTGGSYNEQFF
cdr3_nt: TGTGCCAGCAAGACAGGGGGTTCCTACAATGAGCAGTTCTTC

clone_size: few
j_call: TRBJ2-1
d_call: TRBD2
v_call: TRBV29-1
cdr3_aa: CSLSGREGSGYNEQFF
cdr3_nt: TGCAGCCTGTCGGGGCGGGAGGGCTCGGGGTACAATGAGCAGTTCTTC

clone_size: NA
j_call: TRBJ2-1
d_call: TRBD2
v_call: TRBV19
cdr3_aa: CASMASGSFGNEQFF
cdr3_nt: TGTGCCAGTATGGCTAGCGGGAGCTTTGGCAATGAGCAGTTCTTC

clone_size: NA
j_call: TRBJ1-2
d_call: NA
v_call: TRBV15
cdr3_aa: CATSRDLSEGYTF
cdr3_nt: TGTGCCACCAGCAGAGATCTGTCAGAAGGCTACACCTTC